This T cell receptor beta chain was identified in a study of identical twins (TCRdb year 2016). Regarding the complete study: The study deep-sequenced TCR alpha and beta repertoires from monozygotic twins, unrelated adults of various ages and cord blood to test whether fetal clonotypes persist. To rule out contamination, the twin experiments were replicated at different times with different library preparation protocols. Findings and caveats that apply to the study as a whole: Compared with coincidental sharing between unrelated individuals, out-of-frame TCR alpha sequences shared between twins had an excess of sequences with low generation probability. Excess twin sharing in beta out-of-frame sequences was weaker because fewer shared sequences lowered the signal-to-noise ratio. Zero-insertion analyses could be partly confounded by invariant T cells such as MAIT and iNKT, although diverse VJ usage argued against such confounding for most clonotypes. Abundant cord blood beta clonotypes carried fewer insertions; young adult naive repertoires showed a weaker similar trend, while memory repertoires showed none. Because the same donors could not be followed over many years, the conclusions depended on cross-sectional statistical analysis. In monozygotic twins, out-of-frame TCR alpha sharing was systematically underestimated by recombination models, although the models agreed with sharing between unrelated individuals.

CDR1 SGHAT and CDR2 FQNNGV were looked up in the germline V gene. From its cysteine to its phenylalanine, the CDR3 spans 14 amino acids. Of all the DNA, just the CDR3 is kept, 42 bases in frame from base 1. Remarks on this clonotype: No antigen is known for it. A single base separates this from a much larger clone, so it may be a read error.

All donors were healthy Caucasians. Library preparation was by 5' RACE. Data came from an Illumina HiSeq 2000. Template switching introduced a universal primer binding site; the final cDNA contained a unique molecular identifier, enabling accurate counting of TCR cDNA molecules. First-strand cDNA for TCR alpha and beta chains was synthesized from specific primers in the conserved constant-segment region. Each cDNA library was double barcoded, with a SMART-Mk sample barcode plus Illumina barcodes, to control for contamination. TruSeq adapter sequences, together with Illumina sample barcodes, were added in two successive PCR steps. TCR alpha and beta cDNA libraries were sequenced on the Illumina HiSeq platform with custom primers. Per the authors' processing: MiGEC processed the raw reads to extract unique molecular identifiers, while MiXCR was used to determine the CDR3 positions. For each individual, recombination models were inferred using an EM algorithm with the repgenHMM and IGoR tools. The analysis of shared clonotypes was done with the tcR package in R, with sharing normalized by the product of cloneset sizes. Out-of-frame nonproductive sequences were analyzed to study raw recombination free of thymic and clonal selection effects. TCRdb reran the public reads through fastp at Q25 and MiXCR, keeping productive beta chains. Under each unique CDR3 protein, matching rows form one entry showing the most common genes and DNA. The authors' filters were not applied to this entry. For this sample the table gives 1.5 million to 2 million distinct CDR3 sequences, of which less than 35% were detected only once. 0.25% to 0.3% of the sample belongs to the ten largest clones.

The sequence joins TRBV11-2 to TRBJ2-5, with the D gene call left open. The DNA end is more similar to TRBJ2-1, so the J call may be wrong. The sequenced sample was cord blood. The TCR was taken from a newborn girl in good health. The DNA sequence follows: TGTGCCAGCAGCTTTTGGACGAACCAAGAGACCCAGTTCTTC. This encodes CASSFWTNQETQFF.